This TCR beta chain was recovered during a study of T cells in Graves' hyperthyroidism and ophthalmopathy. The study left out patients who had uncontrolled infection, other autoimmune disease, pregnancy or lactation. The TCR beta CDR3 regions underwent amplification using RNA transcripts as the source. RT-PCR in the first round (using the HTBI primer set) targeted the TCR CDR3. Each CDR3 protein gets one entry after TCRdb re-called the multiplex PCR reads with MiXCR. Altogether roughly 580,000 distinct CDR3 sequences are present, 46% being singletons, with the ten largest covering 8.2%. In regard to this clonotype: The antigen is not known.

This CDR3 is 15 amino acids long. Germline CDR1 is MNHEY and CDR2 is SVGAGI. V shed 2 bases and J 6 bases; nucleotides not matched to a gene: 8. Whole-study results and caveats: Blood also showed most of the thyroid clonotypes that were expanded above 0.001. Ophthalmopathy was distinguished from stable hyperthyroidism by 13 V-J signatures.

This chain links TRBV6-5 with TRBJ2-3, with TRBD2 identical over 7 bases. The sample consisted of peripheral blood or thyroid tissue (not recorded which). This clonotype was obtained from a young woman with Graves' hyperthyroidism. This chain's CDR3 is CASSYGGRGADTQYF. The DNA of the CDR3 is TGTGCCAGCAGTTACGGCGGGAGAGGAGCGGATACGCAGTATTTT.